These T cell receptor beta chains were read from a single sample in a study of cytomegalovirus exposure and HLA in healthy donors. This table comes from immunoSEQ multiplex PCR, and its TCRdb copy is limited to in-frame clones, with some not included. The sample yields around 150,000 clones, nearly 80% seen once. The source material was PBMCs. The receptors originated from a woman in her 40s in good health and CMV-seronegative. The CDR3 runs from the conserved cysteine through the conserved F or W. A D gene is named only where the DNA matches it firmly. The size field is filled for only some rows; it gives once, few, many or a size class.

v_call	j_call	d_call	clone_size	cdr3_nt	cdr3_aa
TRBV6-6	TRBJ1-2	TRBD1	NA	TGTGCCAGCAGGCAAGAGGGACAGGGTACACACTATGGCTACACCTTC	CASRQEGQGTHYGYTF
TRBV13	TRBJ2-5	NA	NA	TGTGCCAGCAGCGAATCAGGGATCCAAGAGACCCAGTACTTC	CASSESGIQETQYF
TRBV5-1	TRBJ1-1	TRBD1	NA	TGCGCCAGCAGGCCTCCGGGACAGGGAGACACTGAAGCTTTCTTT	CASRPPGQGDTEAFF
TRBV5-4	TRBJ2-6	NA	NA	TGTGCCAGCAGCTCATCCGGGGGCTCTGGGGCCAACGTCCTGACTTTC	CASSSSGGSGANVLTF
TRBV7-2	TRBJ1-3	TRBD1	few	TGTGCCAGCAGCTTAAGCCCCAGGACAGGGGCAGGAAACACCATATATTTT	CASSLSPRTGAGNTIYF
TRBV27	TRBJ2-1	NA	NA	TGTGCCAGCAGTCCTCTCCGTCTGCGACAGGCGTACAATGAGCAGTTCTTC	CASSPLRLRQAYNEQFF
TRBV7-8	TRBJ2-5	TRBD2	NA	TGTGCCAGCAGCTTACGACTAGCGGGTCCCTACCGGGAGACCCAGTACTTC	CASSLRLAGPYRETQYF
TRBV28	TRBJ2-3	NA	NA	TGTGCCAGCAGTTTCTCCCTCGGACATGATTTCGGTACGCAGTATTTT	CASSFSLGHDFGTQYF
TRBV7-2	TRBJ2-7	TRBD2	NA	TGTGCCAGCAGCTTAGTCGAGCTAGCGGGGGGTTTCGAGCAGTACTTC	CASSLVELAGGFEQYF
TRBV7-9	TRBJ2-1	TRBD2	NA	TGTGCCAGCAGCGCCCCCTTGACTAGCAAATACAATGAGCAGTTCTTC	CASSAPLTSKYNEQFF
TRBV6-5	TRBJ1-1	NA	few	TGTGCCAGCAGTTACTTATCTGAAGCTTTCTTT	CASSYLSEAFF
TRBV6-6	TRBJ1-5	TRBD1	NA	TGTGCCAGCAGAGAGGGGGCTGTGGGCAATCAGCCCCAGCATTTT	CASREGAVGNQPQHF
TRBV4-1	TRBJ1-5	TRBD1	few	TGCGCCAGCAGCCTTACAGGGGAAGGACAGCCCCAGCATTTT	CASSLTGEGQPQHF
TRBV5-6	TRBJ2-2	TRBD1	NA	TGTGCCAGCAGCTTGGTGGAGACAGGGCTTTTTACCGGGGAGCTGTTTTTT	CASSLVETGLFTGELFF
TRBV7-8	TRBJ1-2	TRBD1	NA	TGTGCCAGCAGCCAGACGGGGACAGGGGATGGCTACACCTTC	CASSQTGTGDGYTF
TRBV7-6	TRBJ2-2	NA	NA	TGTGCCAGCAGCTTAGTCGCGGGGCTAACCGGGGAGCTGTTTTTT	CASSLVAGLTGELFF
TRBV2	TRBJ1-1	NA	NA	TGTGCCAGCAGTGTCAGGGGGAACACTGAAGCTTTCTTT	CASSVRGNTEAFF
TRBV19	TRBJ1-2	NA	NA	TGTGCCAGTAGTATAGGACGGCGGAAGGGGGGCTACACCTTC	CASSIGRRKGGYTF
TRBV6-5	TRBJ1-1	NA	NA	TGTGCCAGCAGTCACAGGGACCGTACGACTGAAGCTTTCTTT	CASSHRDRTTEAFF
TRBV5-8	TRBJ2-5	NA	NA	TGTGCCAGCAGCTTGGCTGGCAGGGCATTAGAGACCCAGTACTTC	CASSLAGRALETQYF
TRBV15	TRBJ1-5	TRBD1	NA	TGTGCCACCAGGGACAGGGGGGGAGGCAATCAGCCCCAGCATTTT	CATRDRGGGNQPQHF
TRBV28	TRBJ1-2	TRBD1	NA	TGTGCCAGCAGTTCCTCACAAACAGGGGTCCATGGCTACACCTTC	CASSSSQTGVHGYTF
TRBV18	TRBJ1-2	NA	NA	TGTGCCAGCTCGGAGCAGAACAACTATGGCTACACCTTC	CASSEQNNYGYTF
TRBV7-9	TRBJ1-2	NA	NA	TGTGCCAGCAGCCCCGCCGAGGGGAGGGCAACAAACTATGGCTACACCTTC	CASSPAEGRATNYGYTF
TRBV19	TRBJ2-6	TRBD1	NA	TGTGCCAGTGGACAGGGTCCTGGGGCCAACGTCCTGACTTTC	CASGQGPGANVLTF
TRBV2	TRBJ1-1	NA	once	TGTGCCAGCAGTATCAGCCCGGGAGACTGGATACGGGCTTTCTTT	CASSISPGDWIRAFF
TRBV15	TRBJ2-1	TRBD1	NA	TGTGCCACCAGCAGAGGACAGGGGGGCCAGTTCTTC	CATSRGQGGQFF
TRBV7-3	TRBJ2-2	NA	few	TGTGCCAGCAGCTTTCAGGGTACGGGCACCGGGGAGCTGTTTTTT	CASSFQGTGTGELFF
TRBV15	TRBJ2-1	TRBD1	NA	TGTGCCACCAGCAGAGAGGGTCGCGGCAGGGGGCCGCTTTGGCAGTTCTTC	CATSREGRGRGPLWQFF
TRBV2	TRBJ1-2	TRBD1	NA	TGTGCCAGCAGGCCCGGGACAGGTCTTGGCTACACCTTC	CASRPGTGLGYTF
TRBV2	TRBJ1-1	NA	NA	TGTGCCAGCAGTGAAGGGCCACGGAGCTGGAACACTGAAGCTTTCTTT	CASSEGPRSWNTEAFF
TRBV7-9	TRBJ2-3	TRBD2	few	TGTGCCAGCAGCTTAAGGGGTAGCGGGACAGATACGCAGTATTTT	CASSLRGSGTDTQYF
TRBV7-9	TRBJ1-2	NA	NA	TGTGCCAGCGACACCACGCAGGGGTATGGCTACACCTTC	CASDTTQGYGYTF
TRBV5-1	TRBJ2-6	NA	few	TGCGCCAGCAGCTTCTTAGTAACTGGGGCCAACGTCCTGACTTTC	CASSFLVTGANVLTF
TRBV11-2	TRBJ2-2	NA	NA	TGTGCCAGCAGCTTCACAGGGACCGGGGAGCTGTTTTTT	CASSFTGTGELFF
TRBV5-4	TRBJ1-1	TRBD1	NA	TGTGCCAGCAGCGCGGACAGGGTGATTAGAGCTTTCTTT	CASSADRVIRAFF
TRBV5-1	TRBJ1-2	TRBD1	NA	TGCGCCAGCAGCTTGGAGGGACAGGGTTATGGCTACACCTTC	CASSLEGQGYGYTF
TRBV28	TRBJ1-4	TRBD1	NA	TGTGCCAGCAGTTGGGACAGGGCAGGGAAAGGTGAAAAACTGTTTTTT	CASSWDRAGKGEKLFF
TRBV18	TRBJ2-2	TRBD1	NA	TGTGCCAGCTCACCACCGTCGGGACAGGGGCGATTGGGTGTTACCGGGGAGCTGTTTTTT	CASSPPSGQGRLGVTGELFF
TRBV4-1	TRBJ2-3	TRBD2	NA	TGCGCCAGCAGTCAAGGACTAGCGGGGGGCCCTTTGCATACGCAGTATTTT	CASSQGLAGGPLHTQYF
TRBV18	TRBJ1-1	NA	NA	TGTGCCAGCTCGTCTAGACAGGAGAACACTGAAGCTTTCTTT	CASSSRQENTEAFF
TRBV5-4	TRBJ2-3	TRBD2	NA	TGTGCCAGCAGCCCACCGGGACTAGCGGGGGTTAGCACAGATACGCAGTATTTT	CASSPPGLAGVSTDTQYF
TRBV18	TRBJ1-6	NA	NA	TGTGCCAGCTCACCACGGGTAGGGGGAAATTCACCCCTCCACTTT	CASSPRVGGNSPLHF
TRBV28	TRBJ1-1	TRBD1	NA	TGTGCCAGCAGTATAATGGACAGGTACACTGAAGCTTTCTTT	CASSIMDRYTEAFF
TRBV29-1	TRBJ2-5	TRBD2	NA	TGCAGCGTTCGGGGGAGGGACGTTGGAGAGACCCAGTACTTC	CSVRGRDVGETQYF
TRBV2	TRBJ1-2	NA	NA	TGTGCCAGCACCCCAGCTAACTATGGCTACACCTTC	CASTPANYGYTF
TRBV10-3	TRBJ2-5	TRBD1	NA	TGTGCCATCAGTGAAGGTCAGGGGGTCGAGACCCAGTACTTC	CAISEGQGVETQYF
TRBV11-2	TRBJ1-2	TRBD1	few	TGTGCCAGCAGCTTAGCGGCTGGGACAGGGTTCTTC	CASSLAAGTGFF
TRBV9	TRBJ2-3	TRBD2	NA	TGTGCCAGCAGCGCGACTAGCGGGGGGACTAGCACAGATACGCAGTATTTT	CASSATSGGTSTDTQYF
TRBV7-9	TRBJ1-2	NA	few	TGTGCCAGCAGCTTAGCCAGCTATGGCTACACCTTC	CASSLASYGYTF
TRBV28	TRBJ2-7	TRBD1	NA	TGTGCCAGCAGTTCCTCCGGGACAGGCATCCACGAGCAGTACTTC	CASSSSGTGIHEQYF
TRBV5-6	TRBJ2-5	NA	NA	TGTGCCAGCAGCTTTTTAGGCGGGACCCAGTACTTC	CASSFLGGTQYF
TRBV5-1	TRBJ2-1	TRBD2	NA	TGCGCCAGCAGCTTGGTTGTAACTAGCGGGGACAACAATGAGCAGTTCTTC	CASSLVVTSGDNNEQFF
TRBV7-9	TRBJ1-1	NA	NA	TGTGCCAGCAGCTTAGAGGGCAGGGGAACCCCTGAAGCTTTCTTT	CASSLEGRGTPEAFF